The entry below gives a single T cell receptor beta chain sequence along with its context. Its antigen is unknown. Using a J-beta primer mix together with a sample-barcoded 5' primer, a second PCR was run for roughly 7 to 12 cycles. Every cDNA molecule carried a tag from a template-switch adaptor bearing 12 random nucleotides. TCRdb reprocessed the 5' RACE reads with MiXCR, giving one entry per CDR3 protein. The table shows around 1,000,000 distinct CDR3 sequences, with under 30% occurring only once. These data are taken from a study of blood T cells in healthy people across ages. Whole-study findings and limits: Naive T cell percentage by flow cytometry tracked strongly with beta diversity.

Trimming cost V 6 bases and J 5 bases; bases outside gene matches: 8. The CDR3 is made up of 15 amino acids. CDR1 DFQATT and CDR2 SNEGSKA come from the germline V gene (reference sequence). The same data also went into a second study, on T cells of mothers and their children. That work contributes: The M1S primer of the second PCR added sample barcodes and 2-4 random nucleotides.

This receptor was obtained from a girl aged 2 to 10 in good health. V is TRBV20-1 and J is TRBJ2-5, with TRBD2 matching 14 bases. Specimen: blood. The CDR3 region is CSAKTSGGAGETQYF. Here the CDR3 DNA reads TGCAGTGCAAAGACTAGCGGGGGGGCCGGGGAGACCCAGTACTTC.